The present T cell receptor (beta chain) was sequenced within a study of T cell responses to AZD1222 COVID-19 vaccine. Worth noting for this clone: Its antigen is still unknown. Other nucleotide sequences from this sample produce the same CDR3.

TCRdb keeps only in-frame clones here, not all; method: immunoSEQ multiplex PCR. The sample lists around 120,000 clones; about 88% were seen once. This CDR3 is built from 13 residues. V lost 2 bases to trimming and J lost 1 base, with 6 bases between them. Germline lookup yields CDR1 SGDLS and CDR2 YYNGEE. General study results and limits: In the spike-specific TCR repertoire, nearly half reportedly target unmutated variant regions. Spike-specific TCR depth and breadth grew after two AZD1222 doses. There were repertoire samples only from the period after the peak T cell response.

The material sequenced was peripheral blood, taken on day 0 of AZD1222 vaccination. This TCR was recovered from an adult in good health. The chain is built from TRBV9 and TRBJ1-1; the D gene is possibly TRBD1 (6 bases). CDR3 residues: CASSVGANTEAFF. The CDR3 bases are TGTGCCAGCAGCGTGGGGGCGAACACTGAAGCTTTCTTT.